One and the same sample provided the 2 T cell receptor beta chains below, sequenced in a study of monozygotic twins with inflammatory bowel disease. TCRdb re-analyzed the 5' RACE reads; it lists each CDR3 protein once, without DNA. Seen in this sample are 400,000 to 500,000 distinct CDR3 sequences; the ten most common clones hold approximately 2.3%. The sequencing input was blood. The receptors derive from a human donor with ulcerative colitis or Crohn's disease, or a healthy co-twin of an affected twin (not recorded which).

The chain employs TRBV10-3 and TRBJ2-5; the D call from TCRdb, TRBD1, cannot be confirmed without DNA. There are 15 residues in the CDR3. Germline V gives CDR1 ENHRY, CDR2 SYGVKD. CDR3 loop: CAISNGQGGRETQYF.

The chain combines TRBV28 with TRBJ1-5; the TRBD1 assignment by TCRdb is unverifiable without DNA. CDR1 and CDR2 from the germline V gene are MDHEN and SYDVKM. The CDR3 runs 15 residues. CDR3 in amino acids: CASSLGGGQPKPQHF.